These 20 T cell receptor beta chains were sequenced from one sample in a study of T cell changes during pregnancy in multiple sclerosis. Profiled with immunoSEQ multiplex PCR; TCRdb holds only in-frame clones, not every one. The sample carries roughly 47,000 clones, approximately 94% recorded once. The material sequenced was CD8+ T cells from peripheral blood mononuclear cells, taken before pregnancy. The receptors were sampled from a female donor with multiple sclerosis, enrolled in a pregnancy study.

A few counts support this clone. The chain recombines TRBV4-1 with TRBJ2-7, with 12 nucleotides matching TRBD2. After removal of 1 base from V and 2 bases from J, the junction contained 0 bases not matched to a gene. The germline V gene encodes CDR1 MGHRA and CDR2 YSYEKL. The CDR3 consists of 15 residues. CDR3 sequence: CASSQGLAGAYEQYF. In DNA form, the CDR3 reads TGCGCCAGCAGCCAAGGACTAGCGGGAGCCTACGAGCAGTACTTC.

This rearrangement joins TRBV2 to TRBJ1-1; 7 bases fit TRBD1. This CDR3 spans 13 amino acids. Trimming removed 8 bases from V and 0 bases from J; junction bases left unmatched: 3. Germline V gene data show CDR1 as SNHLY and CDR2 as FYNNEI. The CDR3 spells CASPDRVNTEAFF. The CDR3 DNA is TGTGCCAGCCCCGACAGGGTGAACACTGAAGCTTTCTTT.

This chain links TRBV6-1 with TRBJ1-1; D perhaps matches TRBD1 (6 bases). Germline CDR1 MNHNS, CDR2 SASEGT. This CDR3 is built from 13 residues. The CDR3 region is CALYRVMNTEAFF. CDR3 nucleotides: TGTGCGTTATACAGGGTTATGAACACTGAAGCTTTCTTT.

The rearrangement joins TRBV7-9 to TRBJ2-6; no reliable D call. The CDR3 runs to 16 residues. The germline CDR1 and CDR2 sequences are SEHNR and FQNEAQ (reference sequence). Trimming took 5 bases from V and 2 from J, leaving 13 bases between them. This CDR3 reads CASSPPGGAGANVLTF. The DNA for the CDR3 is TGTGCCAGCAGCCCCCCCGGCGGAGCTGGGGCCAACGTCCTGACTTTC.

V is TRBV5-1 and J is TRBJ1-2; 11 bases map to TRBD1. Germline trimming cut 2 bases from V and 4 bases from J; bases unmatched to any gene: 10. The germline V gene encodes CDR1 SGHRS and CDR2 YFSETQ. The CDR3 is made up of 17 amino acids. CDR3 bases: TGCGCCAGCAGCTTAGACCCCGGGACAGGGGGTTTCTATGGCTACACCTTC. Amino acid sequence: CASSLDPGTGGFYGYTF. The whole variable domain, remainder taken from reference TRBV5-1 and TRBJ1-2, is KAGVTQTPRYLIKTRGQQVTLSCSPISGHRSVSWYQQTPGQGLQFLFEYFSETQRNKGNFPGRFSGRQFSNSRSEMNVSTLELGDSALYLCASSLDPGTGGFYGYTFGSGTRLTVV.

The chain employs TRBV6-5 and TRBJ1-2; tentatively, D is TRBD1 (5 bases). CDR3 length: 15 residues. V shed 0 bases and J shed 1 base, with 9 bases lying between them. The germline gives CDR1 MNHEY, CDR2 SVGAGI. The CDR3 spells CASSYSGTDNYGYTF. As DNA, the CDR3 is TGTGCCAGCAGTTACTCTGGGACTGATAACTATGGCTACACCTTC.

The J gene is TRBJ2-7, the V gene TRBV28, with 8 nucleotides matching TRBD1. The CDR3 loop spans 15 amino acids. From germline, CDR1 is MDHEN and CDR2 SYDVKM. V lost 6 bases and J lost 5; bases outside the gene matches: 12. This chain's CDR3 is CASSPRGRGLNEQYF. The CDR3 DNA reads TGTGCCAGCAGCCCCCGAGGCAGGGGGCTCAACGAGCAGTACTTC.

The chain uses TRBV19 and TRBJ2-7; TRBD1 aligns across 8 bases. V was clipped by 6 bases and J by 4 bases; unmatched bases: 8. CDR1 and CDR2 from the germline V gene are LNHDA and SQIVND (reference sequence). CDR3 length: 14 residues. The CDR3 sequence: CASRSAGGGYEQYF. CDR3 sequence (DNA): TGTGCCAGTAGATCGGCAGGGGGCGGTTACGAGCAGTACTTC. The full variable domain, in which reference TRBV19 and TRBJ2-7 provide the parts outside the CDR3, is DGGITQSPKYLFRKEGQNVTLSCEQNLNHDAMYWYRQDPGQGLRLIYYSQIVNDFQKGDIAEGYSVSREKKESFPLTVTSAQKNPTAFYLCASRSAGGGYEQYFGPGTRLTVT.

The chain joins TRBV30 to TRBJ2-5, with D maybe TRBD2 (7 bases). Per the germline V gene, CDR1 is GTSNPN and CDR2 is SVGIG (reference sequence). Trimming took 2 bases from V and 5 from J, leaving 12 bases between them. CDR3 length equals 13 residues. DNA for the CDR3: TGTGCCTGGAGTTTCAGGGGAGGGGAGACCCAGTACTTC. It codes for CAWSFRGGETQYF.

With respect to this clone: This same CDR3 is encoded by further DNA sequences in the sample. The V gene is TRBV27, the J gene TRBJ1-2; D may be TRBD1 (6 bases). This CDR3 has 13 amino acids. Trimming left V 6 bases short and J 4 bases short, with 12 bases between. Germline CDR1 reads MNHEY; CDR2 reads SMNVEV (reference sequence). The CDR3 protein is CASRQQGPYGYTF. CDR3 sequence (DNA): TGTGCCAGCAGGCAACAGGGACCCTATGGCTACACCTTC.

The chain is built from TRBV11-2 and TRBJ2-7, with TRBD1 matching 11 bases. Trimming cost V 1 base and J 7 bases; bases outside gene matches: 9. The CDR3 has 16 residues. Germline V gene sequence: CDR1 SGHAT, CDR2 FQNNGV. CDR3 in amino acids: CASSLVGGQGAREQYF. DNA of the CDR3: TGTGCCAGCAGCTTAGTAGGAGGACAGGGGGCGCGGGAGCAGTACTTC.

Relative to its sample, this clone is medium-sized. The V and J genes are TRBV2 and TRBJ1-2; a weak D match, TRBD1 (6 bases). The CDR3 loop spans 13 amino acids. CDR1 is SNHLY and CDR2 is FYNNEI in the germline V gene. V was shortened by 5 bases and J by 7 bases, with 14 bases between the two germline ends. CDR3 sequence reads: CASSFYRVAGYTF. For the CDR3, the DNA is TGTGCCAGCAGTTTTTACAGGGTTGCTGGCTACACCTTC.

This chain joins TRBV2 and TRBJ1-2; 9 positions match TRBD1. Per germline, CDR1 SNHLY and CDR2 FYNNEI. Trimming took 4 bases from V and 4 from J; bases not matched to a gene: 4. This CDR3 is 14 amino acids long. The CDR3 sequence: CASSAGQGFYGYTF. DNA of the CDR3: TGTGCCAGCAGTGCAGGACAGGGGTTCTATGGCTACACCTTC.

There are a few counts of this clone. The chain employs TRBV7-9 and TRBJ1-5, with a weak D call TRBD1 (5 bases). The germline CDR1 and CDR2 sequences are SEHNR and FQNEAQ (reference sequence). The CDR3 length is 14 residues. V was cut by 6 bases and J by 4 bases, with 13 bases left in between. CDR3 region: CASRGPGINQPQHF. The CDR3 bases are TGTGCCAGCAGGGGGCCAGGAATTAATCAGCCCCAGCATTTT.

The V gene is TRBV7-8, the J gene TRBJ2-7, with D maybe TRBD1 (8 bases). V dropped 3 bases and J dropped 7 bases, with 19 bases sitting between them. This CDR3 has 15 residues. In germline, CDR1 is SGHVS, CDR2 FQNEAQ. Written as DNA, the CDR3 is TGTGCCAGCAGCTTCCTAGGACAGGGAGGGGAAGAGCAGTACTTC. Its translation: CASSFLGQGGEEQYF.

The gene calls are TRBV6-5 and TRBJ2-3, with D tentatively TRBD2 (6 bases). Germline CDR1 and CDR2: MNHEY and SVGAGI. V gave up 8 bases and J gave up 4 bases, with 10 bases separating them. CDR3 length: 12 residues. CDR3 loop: CASGSGSDTQYF. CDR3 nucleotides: TGTGCCAGCGGGAGCGGGTCAGATACGCAGTATTTT.

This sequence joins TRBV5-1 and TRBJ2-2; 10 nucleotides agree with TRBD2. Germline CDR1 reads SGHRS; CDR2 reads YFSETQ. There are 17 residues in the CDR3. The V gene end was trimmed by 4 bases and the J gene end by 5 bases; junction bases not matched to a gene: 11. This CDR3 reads CASSALSSGRNTGELFF. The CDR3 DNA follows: TGCGCCAGCAGCGCCCTCTCTAGCGGGAGAAATACCGGGGAGCTGTTTTTT. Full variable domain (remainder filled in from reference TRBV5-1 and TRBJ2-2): KAGVTQTPRYLIKTRGQQVTLSCSPISGHRSVSWYQQTPGQGLQFLFEYFSETQRNKGNFPGRFSGRQFSNSRSEMNVSTLELGDSALYLCASSALSSGRNTGELFFGEGSRLTVL.

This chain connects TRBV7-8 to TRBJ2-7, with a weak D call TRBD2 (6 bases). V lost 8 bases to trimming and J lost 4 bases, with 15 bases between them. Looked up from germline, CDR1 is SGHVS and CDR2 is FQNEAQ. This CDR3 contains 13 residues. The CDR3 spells CASLGGIAYEQYF. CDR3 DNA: TGTGCCAGCTTGGGCGGGATCGCGTACGAGCAGTACTTC.

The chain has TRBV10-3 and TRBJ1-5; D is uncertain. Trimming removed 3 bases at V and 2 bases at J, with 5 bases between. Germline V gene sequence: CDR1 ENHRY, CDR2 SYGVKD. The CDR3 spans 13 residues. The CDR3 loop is CAISDEGNQPQHF. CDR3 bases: TGTGCCATCAGTGATGAGGGCAATCAGCCCCAGCATTTT.

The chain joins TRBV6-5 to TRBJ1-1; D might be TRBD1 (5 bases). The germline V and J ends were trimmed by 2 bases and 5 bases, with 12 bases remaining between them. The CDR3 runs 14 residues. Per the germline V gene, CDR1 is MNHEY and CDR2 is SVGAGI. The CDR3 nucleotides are TGTGCCAGCAGTTACCTCTCCGGGGGAACTGAAGCTTTCTTT. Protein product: CASSYLSGGTEAFF.